The entry that follows covers one T cell receptor (beta chain) sequence. As yet, its antigen is unknown. This entry is derived from a study of cytomegalovirus exposure and HLA in healthy donors. The study ran its PCR with 60 Vbeta and 13 Jbeta primers. Assay: immunoSEQ multiplex PCR; the TCRdb copy retains only in-frame clones and omits some. The table has under 200,000 clones, around 80% seen once; the top ten hold more than 1.5%. This CDR3 contains 11 residues. Germline CDR1 is LNHDA and CDR2 is SQIVND (reference sequence). V was pared by 5 bases and J by 6 bases, with 8 bases between. Overall study findings and caveats: Analysis performed later showed TCR beta chains linked to HLA being more clonally expanded than equally common others. What a later analysis reportedly showed was that an Asian-associated ancestry cluster had fewer N-insertions than the 666-donor mean.

Each of the donors was a healthy bone marrow donor. The sample consisted of PBMCs. The sequence was collected from a human donor in good health. The rearrangement joins TRBV19 to TRBJ2-7, with D perhaps TRBD2 (5 bases). CDR3 protein: CASSAAGEQYF. In DNA form, the CDR3 reads TGTGCCAGTAGTGCCGCGGGCGAGCAGTACTTC.